These 20 T cell receptor beta chains were all obtained from the same sample, sequenced in a study of T cell repertoires in cytomegalovirus infection. Antigens for these TCRs are unknown. TCRdb ran MiXCR on the reads and lists one entry per CDR3 protein. The data contain 250,000 to 400,000 distinct CDR3 sequences, approximately 25% of them singletons. Sequenced here: cultured PBMCs, sampled from culture after CMV antigen stimulation. These TCRs come from a human donor in good health (CMV status not recorded). Some clones in this sample may be carry-over from other donors' samples.

The CDR3 loop is CASSPQLADATEQYF. Here the CDR3 DNA reads TGTGCCAGCTCACCCCAGCTAGCGGATGCTACGGAGCAGTACTTC. The chain has TRBV18 and TRBJ2-7; 7 bases line up with TRBD2. Trimming cost V 3 bases and J 7 bases; bases outside gene matches: 12. The CDR3 consists of 15 residues. Germline loops: CDR1 KGHSH, CDR2 LQKENI.

The chain recombines TRBV4-1 with TRBJ2-7, with a weak D call TRBD1 (6 bases). Germline V CDR1 and CDR2: MGHRA, YSYEKL. The CDR3 spans 16 residues. V was shortened by 1 base and J by 2 bases, with 15 bases between the two germline ends. The CDR3 protein is CASSQAPGTPTYEQYF. Written as DNA, the CDR3 is TGCGCCAGCAGCCAAGCCCCCGGGACACCAACCTACGAGCAGTACTTC.

The chain uses TRBV7-6 and TRBJ1-1; tentatively, D is TRBD1 (6 bases). CDR1 SGHVS and CDR2 FNYEAQ come from the germline V gene. The CDR3 contains 13 residues. V gave up 3 bases and J gave up 6 bases, with 11 bases separating them. DNA for the CDR3: TGTGCCAGCAGCTTTGGGGGCCGGGCTGAAGCTTTCTTT. It is translated as CASSFGGRAEAFF.

The J gene is TRBJ1-3, the V gene TRBV7-2, with 7 bases aligning to TRBD1. The CDR3 is made up of 16 amino acids. V shed 2 bases, J shed 3 bases, and the junction held 7 bases outside the gene matches. Germline CDR1 SGHTA, CDR2 FQGNSA. The CDR3 region is CASSLNPGTVGNTIYF. In DNA, the CDR3 is TGTGCCAGCAGCTTAAACCCCGGGACAGTTGGAAACACCATATATTTT.

The sample holds many counts of this clonotype. The chain has TRBV7-2 and TRBJ2-2, with D hard to call. V lost 4 bases, J lost 5 bases, and 11 bases lay in between. Looked up from germline, CDR1 is SGHTA and CDR2 is FQGNSA. This CDR3 is 14 amino acids long. CDR3 sequence: CASSWGWLTGELFF. DNA of the CDR3: TGTGCCAGCAGCTGGGGATGGCTTACCGGGGAGCTGTTTTTT.

This clonotype appeared many times. This chain uses TRBV7-8 with TRBJ2-2, with a weak D call TRBD1 (5 bases). V was shortened by 1 base and J by 6 bases, with 9 bases between the two germline ends. The germline V gene encodes CDR1 SGHVS and CDR2 FQNEAQ. The CDR3 is made up of 14 amino acids. CDR3 loop: CASSLVAGSGELFF. For the CDR3, the DNA is TGTGCCAGCAGCTTAGTTGCAGGGTCCGGGGAGCTGTTTTTT.

With regard to this clonotype: One end of the junction does not line up with germline, which may come from a read error. The chain recombines TRBV11-2 with TRBJ2-5; 9 nucleotides align to TRBD2. In germline, CDR1 is SGHAT, CDR2 FQNNGV. The CDR3 totals 16 residues. CDR3 coding DNA: TGTACCAGCAGCTTAGGTGCAGCGGGAGGCAGCGAGACCCAGTACTTC. Protein sequence: CTSSLGAAGGSETQYF.

The gene calls are TRBV7-2 and TRBJ1-1; D might be TRBD1 (6 bases). The V and J ends lost 1 base and 6 bases respectively, with 15 bases between them. This CDR3 contains 15 residues. Per germline, CDR1 SGHTA and CDR2 FQGNSA. The DNA of the CDR3 is TGTGCCAGCAGCTTAGATGGACAGCTTAAGCCTGAAGCTTTCTTT. Translating gives CASSLDGQLKPEAFF.

This clonotype appeared a few times. The rearrangement links TRBV7-9 to TRBJ2-5; 7 bases map to TRBD2. The CDR3 is 16 amino acids. After removal of 5 bases from V and 5 bases from J, the junction contained 14 bases not matched to a gene. CDR1 SEHNR and CDR2 FQNEAQ come from the germline V gene (reference sequence). For the CDR3, the DNA is TGTGCCAGCAGCAAAGCTAGCGGAGGAGGGGTGGAGACCCAGTACTTC. This translates into CASSKASGGGVETQYF.

For the CDR3, the DNA is TGCAGTGCTAGGTGGGCTACAGATCAGCCCCAGCATTTT. Its translation: CSARWATDQPQHF. The V and J genes are TRBV20-1 and TRBJ1-5; no clear D. Germline CDR1 reads DFQATT; CDR2 reads SNEGSKA (reference sequence). Between the trimmed V and J ends, which lost 3 bases and 5 bases, there was a span of 11 bases. The CDR3 totals 13 residues.

This clonotype appeared a few times. The chain links TRBV7-9 to TRBJ2-3; the D gene is possibly TRBD2 (6 bases). This CDR3 contains 17 residues. V lost 4 bases and J 0 bases, leaving 17 bases between the germline ends. CDR1 and CDR2 from the germline V gene are SEHNR and FQNEAQ (reference sequence). CDR3 amino acids: CASSSGRAGTSTDTQYF. As DNA, the CDR3 is TGTGCCAGCAGCTCCGGACGGGCGGGAACTAGCACAGATACGCAGTATTTT.

This clonotype occurred a few times. V and J are TRBV12-3 or TRBV12-4 and TRBJ1-5; TRBD1 is a possible D gene (5 bases). The V and J ends lost 3 bases and 4 bases respectively, with 10 bases between them. The CDR3 extends over 14 amino acids. In nucleotides, the CDR3 is TGTGCCAGCAGTTTTGCCTGGGGGAATCAGCCCCAGCATTTT. Protein sequence: CASSFAWGNQPQHF.

In its sample, this clonotype was seen a few times. J is TRBJ1-1 and V is TRBV28; D may be TRBD1 (6 bases). The V and J ends lost 5 bases and 0 bases respectively, with 13 bases between them. Germline V gene data show CDR1 as MDHEN and CDR2 as SYDVKM. The CDR3 loop spans 15 amino acids. In nucleotides, the CDR3 is TGTGCCAGCAGTGCCCGGACAGCTCTGAACACTGAAGCTTTCTTT. Translated, it gives CASSARTALNTEAFF.

A few counts support this clonotype. The junction departs from the called germline gene at one end, perhaps through a read error. The chain links TRBV20-1 to TRBJ2-3; 11 bases match TRBD1. The length of the CDR3 is 11 residues. The germline V gene has CDR1 DFQATT and CDR2 SNEGSKA (reference sequence). Written as DNA, the CDR3 is TGCAGTGCCAGGGCTGGACAGGGGGCAAGTTTT. The encoded protein is CSARAGQGASF.

V gene TRBV7-9 combines with J gene TRBJ1-1; 7 bases align to TRBD1. The CDR3 runs 16 residues. Germline assignment: CDR1 SEHNR and CDR2 FQNEAQ (reference sequence). Trimming took 4 bases from V and 4 from J; bases not matched to a gene: 12. CDR3 DNA: TGTGCCAGCAGCTCGGGCCCAACAGGGGCTCTCACTGAAGCTTTCTTT. As protein: CASSSGPTGALTEAFF.

The DNA for the CDR3 is TGTGCCAGCAGCTTGGATTTACGGGTTTTCTATGGCTACACCTTC. Protein product: CASSLDLRVFYGYTF. The chain uses TRBV5-5 and TRBJ1-2, with D unresolved. The CDR3 length is 15 residues. The V gene's germline CDR1 is SGHKS and CDR2 YYEKEE (reference sequence). V was shortened by 0 bases and J by 4 bases, with 13 bases between the two germline ends.

The chain links TRBV20-1 to TRBJ2-5, with 8 bases lining up with TRBD1. The CDR3 spans 14 residues. V shed 2 bases and J 5 bases; nucleotides not matched to a gene: 7. The germline CDR1 and CDR2 sequences are DFQATT and SNEGSKA (reference sequence). CDR3 residues: CSARTGGLGETQYF. For the CDR3, the DNA is TGCAGTGCTAGAACAGGGGGGCTGGGGGAGACCCAGTACTTC.

V usage is TRBV29-1 and J usage is TRBJ2-1; the D gene is possibly TRBD1 (5 bases). The ends were cut back, 3 bases at V and 4 bases at J, with 16 bases in the middle. Germline V lookup: CDR1 SQVTM, CDR2 ANQGSEA. The CDR3 sequence is 15 residues long. CDR3 in amino acids: CSVDGVGKGYNEQFF. The CDR3 DNA reads TGCAGCGTTGATGGGGTGGGGAAGGGGTACAATGAGCAGTTCTTC.

The chain carries TRBV11-2 and TRBJ2-3; D might be TRBD1 (5 bases). The CDR3 has 15 residues. Trimming took 1 base from V and 4 from J, leaving 12 bases between them. CDR1 is SGHAT and CDR2 is FQNNGV in the germline V gene. The CDR3 nucleotides read TGTGCCAGCAGCTTAGTTCGGGTAGGGGCAGATACGCAGTATTTT. This sequence encodes CASSLVRVGADTQYF. The variable domain in full, completed from reference TRBV11-2 and TRBJ2-3, reads EAGVAQSPRYKIIEKRQSVAFWCNPISGHATLYWYQQILGQGPKLLIQFQNNGVVDDSQLPKDRFSAERLKGVDSTLKIQPAKLEDSAVYLCASSLVRVGADTQYFGPGTRLTVL.

This clonotype has more than one count but fewer than ten. The chain uses TRBV11-2 and TRBJ2-1; 7 nucleotides agree with TRBD2. The ends lost 4 bases at V and 4 bases at J; junction bases unmatched: 4. The CDR3 has 14 residues. In germline, CDR1 is SGHAT, CDR2 FQNNGV. The CDR3 DNA follows: TGTGCCAGCAGCTCGAGACTAGCTTACAATGAGCAGTTCTTC. It is translated as CASSSRLAYNEQFF. Full variable domain (remainder filled in from reference TRBV11-2 and TRBJ2-1): EAGVAQSPRYKIIEKRQSVAFWCNPISGHATLYWYQQILGQGPKLLIQFQNNGVVDDSQLPKDRFSAERLKGVDSTLKIQPAKLEDSAVYLCASSSRLAYNEQFFGPGTRLTVL.